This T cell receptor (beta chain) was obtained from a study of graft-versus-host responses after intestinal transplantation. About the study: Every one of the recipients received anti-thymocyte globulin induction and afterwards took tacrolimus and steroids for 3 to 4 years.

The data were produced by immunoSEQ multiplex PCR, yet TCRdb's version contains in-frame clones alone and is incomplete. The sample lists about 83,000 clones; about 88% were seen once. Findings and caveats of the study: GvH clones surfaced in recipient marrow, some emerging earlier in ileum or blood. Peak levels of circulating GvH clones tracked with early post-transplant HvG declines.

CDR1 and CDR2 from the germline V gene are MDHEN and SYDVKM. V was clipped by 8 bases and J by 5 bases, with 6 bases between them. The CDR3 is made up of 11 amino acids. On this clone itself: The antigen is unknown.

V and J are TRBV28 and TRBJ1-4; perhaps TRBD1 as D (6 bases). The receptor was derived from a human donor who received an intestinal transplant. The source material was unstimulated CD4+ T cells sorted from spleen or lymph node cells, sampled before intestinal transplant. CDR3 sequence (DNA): TGTGCCAGCGGACAGAATGAAAAACTGTTTTTT. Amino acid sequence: CASGQNEKLFF.